This TCR beta chain was sequenced during a study of T cells after yellow fever vaccination. About the study: In the case of low-cell-number fractions, SMART-Seq v4 Ultra Low Input was used for preparation.

Findings and caveats of the study: A faster peak, day 5 versus 15, was reached by the weaker secondary response. Once the booster was given, most primary-vaccination clones reappeared, at approximately 97% for CD4 and 88% for CD8.

TCRdb processed the 5' RACE reads anew with MiXCR; each CDR3 protein has one entry. The table lists about 340,000 distinct CDR3 sequences, around 12% of them singletons. A note on this clonotype: Its antigen is currently unknown.

Sequencing was performed on CD4+ T cells sorted from PBMCs, taken 15 days after the yellow fever booster vaccination. This clonotype was obtained from a young man who received the YFV17D yellow fever vaccine.

The DNA for the CDR3 is TGTGCCAGCAGCTTGGGGGGGGACAGGGAAGAGACCCAGTACTTC. Translation: CASSLGGDREETQYF. The V gene is TRBV5-5, the J gene TRBJ2-5, with 9 bases aligning to TRBD1. Trimming removed 0 bases from V and 3 bases from J; junction bases left unmatched: 3. The CDR3 covers 15 residues. Per the germline V gene, CDR1 is SGHKS and CDR2 is YYEKEE (reference sequence).